This TCR beta chain was identified during a study of CD8 T cells in Susac syndrome. Blood CD8+ and CD4+ T cells underwent high-throughput TCR beta sequencing. TEMRA cells were FACS-enriched, and CD8+ and CD4+ T cells were isolated negatively. The CDR3 has 14 amino acids. The germline V gene has CDR1 SGHVS and CDR2 FQNEAQ. The junction had 8 bases not matched to a gene; V was cut back by 10 bases and J by 2 bases. An input of about 0.5 to 1 ug of RNA was subjected to reverse transcription using random hexamers. The TCR beta CDR3 was amplified by immunoSEQ multiplex PCR across 54 Vbeta, 13 Jbeta. TCRdb used MiXCR to reprocess the immunoSEQ multiplex PCR reads, holding one entry per CDR3 protein. The sample yields about 300,000 distinct CDR3 sequences, 92% seen once.

This clonotype originated in a human donor with multiple sclerosis. The genes are TRBV7-8 and TRBJ2-1; 7 bases fit TRBD1. Sequencing was carried out using CD4+ T cells from PBMCs. The CDR3 coding sequence is TGTGCCACCCGAGGGGGACAGACCTACAATGAGCAGTTCTTC. Its translation: CATRGGQTYNEQFF.